This paragraph covers one TCR beta chain sequence. This clonotype was recorded at least ten times. Its antigen is unknown. Base qualities are not at hand, and no much larger clone is one base apart. This entry comes from a study of CD8+CD57+ T cells in acquired aplastic anemia (dated by TCRdb to 2016 to 2019). Regarding the complete study: Extracted DNA from sorted CD4+ and CD8+ cells averaged around 3.2 ug, ranging from about 0.19 to 30 ug. CD8+CD57+ expansion was defined as frequency above the mean frequency observed in healthy subjects. Findings and caveats that apply to the study as a whole: CD8+ Simpson's diversity did not differ significantly between patients and healthy controls (P=0.060). Although roughly 29 CD8+ CDR3 sequences were shared by patients and controls, these sequences appeared highly expressed in patients and within the immunodominant clones of patients.

Trimmed from V: 6 bases; trimmed from J: 3 bases; junction bases lacking a gene match: 9. CDR1 SQVTM and CDR2 ANQGSEA are derived from the germline V gene. There are 14 amino acids in the CDR3, from cysteine to phenylalanine inclusive. The sequence is cut down to CDR3 DNA, 42 bases in frame from base 1. Expansion of CD8+CD57+ cells had been shown by flow cytometry in the patients chosen for sequencing. Every patient had severe acquired aplastic anemia, diagnosed using the International Study of Aplastic Anemia and Agranulocytosis and Camitta criteria. At the time blood was sampled, none of the patients had received any therapy. The study deep-sequenced TCR repertoires of sorted CD4+ and CD8+ blood T cells from severe aplastic anemia patients and healthy subjects. In the USA, patient enrollment took place under clinicaltrials.gov protocols 00001620, 01623167, 00001397, 00071045, 00081523 and 00961064. Ficoll-Paque density gradient centrifugation was used to isolate peripheral blood mononuclear cells. Before DNA extraction, CD4+ and CD8+ T cells were sorted by FACS or by magnetic beads.

Profiling of TCR beta VDJ combinations and CDR3 sequences used genomic DNA as the template. An Illumina HiSeq 2000 was the platform used for TCR repertoire sequencing. On the authors' methods: Repertoires were assessed using TRBV/TRBJ rearrangement plots, CDR3 size and DJ length profiles, and Simpson's diversity index. The immunodominant clone was defined as the most abundant DNA sequence in deep sequencing data. CDR3 amino acid sequences were screened for sharing across subjects and were compared with published repertoires and the VDJdb database. Clones were called with MiXCR by TCRdb after fastp trimmed the public reads at Q25, and only in-frame beta chains were retained. Rows are unified per CDR3 protein, each entry keeping the most common DNA and genes. TCRdb assigned the V and J calls; the authors' analysis was not used. Present in this sample are more than 150,000 distinct CDR3 sequences, 45% to 60% of which were seen just once. The biggest ten clones account for over 10% of the sample.

The sequence came from a human donor with aplastic anemia. The rearranged chain carries TRBV29-1 and TRBJ2-7, with TRBD1 matching 9 junction bases. Specimen: sorted CD4+, CD8+, or CD8+CD57+ T cells (not recorded which) from PBMCs. DNA sequence: TGCAGCGTCGACCCGGGACAGGGAATCTACGAGCAGTACTTC. Its translation reads: CSVDPGQGIYEQYF.